The 13 T cell receptor beta chains below all came from one sample that was sequenced in a study of Ad26.COV2.S vaccination and SARS-CoV-2 variants. Noted treatment: around 19 received Ad26.COV2.S at low or high dose, single or two shots; roughly five received placebo; per-sample allocation not given. Sampling occurred on day 63 after the first vaccine or placebo injection. Some clones are missing from TCRdb's copy, which holds only in-frame ones; the method was immunoSEQ multiplex PCR. Here the sample spans 440,000 or so clones, less than 95% being singletons. The specimen comprised peripheral blood, sampled in a trial of Ad26.COV2.S vaccine versus placebo. The receptors were sampled from a person aged 18-65 years who received the Ad26.COV2.S COVID-19 vaccine or a placebo.

The genes are TRBV30 and TRBJ1-2; 8 nucleotides line up with TRBD1. The CDR3 sequence is 12 residues long. The germline V gene has CDR1 GTSNPN and CDR2 SVGIG (reference sequence). Trimming removed 5 bases from V and 7 bases from J; junction bases left unmatched: 6. The CDR3, as DNA: TGTGCCTGGCTTACAGGGGGATCTGGCTACACCTTC. Residues: CAWLTGGSGYTF.

CDR3 nucleotide sequence: TGCGCCAGCAGCCATGGGTCGGTCCAAGAGACCCAGTACTTC. It translates to CASSHGSVQETQYF. This chain uses TRBV4-1 with TRBJ2-5, with D uncertain. CDR1 MGHRA and CDR2 YSYEKL come from the germline V gene. Trimming took off 3 bases at V and 1 base at J, with 9 bases between the two ends. The CDR3 is made up of 14 amino acids.

The genes are TRBV27 and TRBJ2-3; 7 bases are shared with TRBD2. Germline CDR1 and CDR2: MNHEY and SMNVEV (reference sequence). The CDR3 length is 14 residues. V was clipped by 1 base and J by 14 bases; unmatched bases: 12. The CDR3 spells CASSLFVEGRERYF. DNA for the CDR3: TGTGCCAGCAGTTTATTCGTTGAAGGGCGGGAGCGGTATTTT.

V and J are TRBV15 and TRBJ1-6; 8 bases fit TRBD1. This CDR3 spans 16 amino acids. With V trimmed by 0 bases and J by 7 bases, 5 bases remained unmatched. Germline-derived CDR1 and CDR2 are LNHNV and YYDKDF (reference sequence). The CDR3 DNA is TGTGCCACCAGCAGAGAGCGGCAGGGGGCGAATTCACCCCTCCACTTT. Its protein is CATSRERQGANSPLHF. The whole variable domain, remainder taken from reference TRBV15 and TRBJ1-6, is DAMVIQNPRYQVTQFGKPVTLSCSQTLNHNVMYWYQQKSSQAPKLLFHYYDKDFNNEADTPDNFQSRRPNTSFCFLDIRSPGLGDTAMYLCATSRERQGANSPLHFGNGTRLTVT.

The chain joins TRBV5-3 to TRBJ2-7; D is perhaps TRBD1 (5 bases). TRBV5-3 is placed among ORFs of uncertain function. V was pared by 2 bases and J by 2 bases, with 11 bases between. There are 14 residues in the CDR3. The CDR3 coding sequence is TGTGCCAGAAGCTTCAAAGGGGCCACCTACGAGCAGTACTTC. Its translation is CARSFKGATYEQYF.

This clone was observed many times. This chain uses TRBV21-1 with TRBJ1-4. TRBV21-1 is shown as a pseudogene. The CDR3 is made up of 14 amino acids. CDR3 sequence reads: CASSSEGKDEKLFF. The CDR3, as DNA: TGTGCCAGCAGCAGCGAGGGCAAGGATGAAAAACTGTTTTTT.

The rearrangement links TRBV7-8 to TRBJ1-2; D remains unclear. This CDR3 has 11 amino acids. V shed 5 bases and J shed 9 bases, with 10 bases lying between them. The germline CDR1 and CDR2 sequences are SGHVS and FQNEAQ. DNA for the CDR3: TGTGCCAGCAGCCGTAATGGTCGCTACACCTTC. As protein: CASSRNGRYTF.

This clone was recorded once. The chain links TRBV20-1 to TRBJ1-1; weak D call: TRBD1 (6 bases). V was trimmed by 3 bases and J by 1 base, leaving 12 bases between them. In germline, CDR1 is DFQATT, CDR2 SNEGSKA (reference sequence). The CDR3 contains 14 residues. The CDR3 DNA reads TGCAGTGCTAGTTTCCACAGGGCGAACACTGAAGCTTTCTTT. It specifies CSASFHRANTEAFF.

The V and J genes are TRBV15 and TRBJ2-7; D ambiguous. The germline V and J ends were trimmed by 0 bases and 0 bases, with 9 bases remaining between them. Germline CDR1 and CDR2: LNHNV and YYDKDF (reference sequence). This CDR3 is 15 amino acids long. CDR3: CATSRDRWNSYEQYF. The DNA for the CDR3 is TGTGCCACCAGCAGAGATCGATGGAACTCCTACGAGCAGTACTTC.

The rearrangement uses TRBV27 and TRBJ2-7; TRBD2 aligns across 12 bases. The CDR3 covers 16 residues. Germline V gene lookup returns CDR1 MNHEY and CDR2 SMNVEV (reference sequence). Trimming removed 3 bases from V and 5 bases from J; junction bases left unmatched: 8. The CDR3 region is CASSFRLAGGPNEQYF. CDR3 coding DNA: TGTGCCAGCAGTTTCCGGCTAGCGGGAGGGCCTAACGAGCAGTACTTC.

This rearrangement joins TRBV6-5 to TRBJ2-1; a possible D gene is TRBD2 (5 bases). The CDR3 has 15 residues. Germline V gene sequence: CDR1 MNHEY, CDR2 SVGAGI. V was trimmed by 4 bases and J by 9 bases, leaving 19 bases between them. CDR3 protein: CASSSAALGSGEQFF. The CDR3 coding sequence is TGTGCCAGCAGTTCAGCGGCACTGGGGTCTGGTGAGCAGTTCTTC.

This clone is a singleton in its sample. The chain employs TRBV4-2 and TRBJ2-1; 11 bases match TRBD2. The CDR3 extends over 18 amino acids. Germline-derived CDR1 and CDR2 are LGHNA and YNFKEQ. V lost 0 bases, J lost 4 bases, and 8 bases stayed unmatched. CDR3 nucleotides: TGTGCCAGCAGCCAAGACAAACTAGCGGGAGTGGGGTACAATGAGCAGTTCTTC. Translation gives CASSQDKLAGVGYNEQFF.

The gene calls are TRBV4-1 and TRBJ1-3, with D unclear. This CDR3 is built from 11 residues. Trimming took off 6 bases at V and 3 bases at J, with 3 bases between the two ends. Germline values: CDR1 MGHRA, CDR2 YSYEKL. The CDR3 DNA reads as TGCGCCAGCAGACTTGGAAACACCATATATTTT. Amino acid sequence: CASRLGNTIYF.